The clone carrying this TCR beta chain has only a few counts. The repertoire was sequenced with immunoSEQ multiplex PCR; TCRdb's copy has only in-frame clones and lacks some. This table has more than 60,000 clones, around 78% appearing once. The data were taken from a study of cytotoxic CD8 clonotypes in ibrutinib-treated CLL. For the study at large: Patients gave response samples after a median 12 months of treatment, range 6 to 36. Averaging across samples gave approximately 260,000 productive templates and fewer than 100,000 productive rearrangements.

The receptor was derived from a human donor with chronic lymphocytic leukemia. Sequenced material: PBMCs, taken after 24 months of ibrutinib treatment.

The CDR3 nucleotides read TGCGCCAGCAGCTTGGACCTAGGCTCCTACAATGAGCAGTTCTTC. Its translation: CASSLDLGSYNEQFF. The chain has TRBV5-1 and TRBJ2-1; no reliable D call. Trimming pared 0 bases from V and 0 bases from J, leaving 7 bases between. Germline loops: CDR1 SGHRS, CDR2 YFSETQ. The CDR3 extends over 15 amino acids.